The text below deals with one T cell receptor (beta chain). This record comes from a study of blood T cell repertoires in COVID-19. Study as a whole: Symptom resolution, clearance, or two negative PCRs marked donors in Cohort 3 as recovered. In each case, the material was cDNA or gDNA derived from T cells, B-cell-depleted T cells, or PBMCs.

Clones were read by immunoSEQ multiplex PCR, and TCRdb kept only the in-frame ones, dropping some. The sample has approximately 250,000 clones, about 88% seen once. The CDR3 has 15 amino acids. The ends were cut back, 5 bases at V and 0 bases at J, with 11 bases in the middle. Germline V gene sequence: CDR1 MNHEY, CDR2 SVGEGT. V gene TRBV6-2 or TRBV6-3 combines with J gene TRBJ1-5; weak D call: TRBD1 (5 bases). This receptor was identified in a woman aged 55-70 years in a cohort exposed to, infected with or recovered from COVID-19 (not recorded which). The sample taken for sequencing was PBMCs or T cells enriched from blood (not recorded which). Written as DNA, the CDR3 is TGTGCCAGCAGTCGTGACAGCTATAGCAATCAGCCCCAGCATTTT. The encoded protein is CASSRDSYSNQPQHF.